These 26 T cell receptor beta chains came from one sample sequenced in a study of T-cell memory formation after mild COVID-19. Each CDR3 protein gets one entry after TCRdb re-called the 5' RACE reads with MiXCR. The data show roughly 130,000 distinct CDR3 sequences, 17% seen once. Sequencing was performed on PBMCs or a T cell subset sorted from them (not recorded which). The receptors here all came from a man aged 18 to 29 who had mild COVID-19 (a few samples of this study predate the infection). Cell type and time point are not known.

This clonotype has just a few counts. CDR3 loop: CAISSRADTGELFF. Written as DNA, the CDR3 is TGTGCCATCAGCTCAAGGGCCGACACCGGGGAGCTGTTTTTT. The rearrangement uses TRBV10-3 and TRBJ2-2; D unresolved. The ends were cut back, 6 bases at V and 3 bases at J, with 11 bases in the middle. This CDR3 is built from 14 residues. Germline V gene sequence: CDR1 ENHRY, CDR2 SYGVKD.

This clonotype was seen more than once but under ten times. The rearrangement links TRBV12-3 or TRBV12-4 to TRBJ2-2; 8 bases map to TRBD2. CDR3 length equals 14 residues. The V gene end was trimmed by 6 bases and the J gene end by 7 bases; junction bases not matched to a gene: 7. As DNA, the CDR3 is TGTGCCAGCAGGCCGGGACTAGAGGACGGGGAGCTGTTTTTT. It codes for CASRPGLEDGELFF.

This clonotype was observed a handful of times. This rearrangement joins TRBV6-2 or TRBV6-3 to TRBJ2-7; possible D gene TRBD1, 7 bases. V lost 7 bases to trimming and J lost 4 bases, with 14 bases between them. Looked up from germline, CDR1 is MNHEY and CDR2 is SVGEGT. The CDR3 length is 13 residues. CDR3 loop: CASTPTGRYEQYF. The CDR3 nucleotides read TGTGCCAGCACCCCGACAGGGAGGTACGAGCAGTACTTC.

This clonotype has at least ten counts. The chain employs TRBV7-3 and TRBJ2-5; D call uncertain. The germline V and J ends were trimmed by 11 bases and 7 bases, with 17 bases remaining between them. The CDR3 has 12 amino acids. Germline CDR1 is SGHTA and CDR2 is FQGTGA. The CDR3 sequence is CAPLAAAWTQYF. The CDR3 coding sequence is TGTGCCCCGCTGGCGGCCGCGTGGACCCAGTACTTC.

The V call is TRBV4-1, the J call TRBJ2-3; maybe TRBD1 (5 bases). From germline, CDR1 is MGHRA and CDR2 YSYEKL. There are 15 residues in the CDR3. The V and J ends lost 0 bases and 2 bases respectively, with 9 bases between them. The CDR3 sequence is CASSQDEGATDTQYF. In nucleotides, the CDR3 is TGCGCCAGCAGCCAAGATGAAGGGGCCACAGATACGCAGTATTTT.

This clonotype was counted at least ten times. The rearrangement links TRBV7-2 to TRBJ1-2; D is unresolved. The CDR3 sequence is 14 residues long. CDR1 and CDR2 from the germline V gene are SGHTA and FQGNSA. V dropped 4 bases and J dropped 3 bases, with 12 bases sitting between them. CDR3 DNA: TGTGCCAGCAGCTCCGAACAGACGGACTATGGCTACACCTTC. Its protein is CASSSEQTDYGYTF.

The CDR3 DNA sequence: TGTGCCAGCAGAGACACTGAAGCTTTCTTT. This sequence encodes CASRDTEAFF. The chain recombines TRBV6-2 or TRBV6-3 with TRBJ1-1; D unresolved. The CDR3 loop spans 10 amino acids. Per germline, CDR1 MNHEY and CDR2 SVGEGT. Trimming took off 6 bases at V and 3 bases at J, with 2 bases between the two ends.

This clonotype was recorded a few times. This rearrangement joins TRBV7-2 to TRBJ2-1; 8 bases agree with TRBD2. The length of the CDR3 is 15 residues. Germline V gene lookup returns CDR1 SGHTA and CDR2 FQGNSA. V trimming: 10 bases; J trimming: 3 bases; junction bases outside the gene matches: 11. For the CDR3, the DNA is TGTGCCACCGGACGACGCAGCGGGGGCTACAATGAGCAGTTCTTC. Translated, it gives CATGRRSGGYNEQFF.

This chain uses TRBV4-1 with TRBJ1-2, with 8 bases fitting TRBD1. Germline assignment: CDR1 MGHRA and CDR2 YSYEKL. The CDR3 has 17 amino acids. Germline trimming cut 0 bases from V and 5 bases from J; bases unmatched to any gene: 11. The CDR3 region has the DNA TGCGCCAGCAGCCAAGAAATAGTCCCAGGGGGCGGATATGGCTACACCTTC. As protein: CASSQEIVPGGGYGYTF.

In this sample, this clonotype turned up a few times. This chain joins TRBV11-3 and TRBJ2-3; 7 bases align to TRBD2. Trimming cost V 6 bases and J 4 bases; bases outside gene matches: 1. Germline V gene data show CDR1 as SGHNT and CDR2 as YENEEA. The CDR3 consists of 12 residues. DNA for the CDR3: TGTGCCAGCAGTACTAGCGCAGATACGCAGTATTTT. Protein product: CASSTSADTQYF.

This clonotype was recorded many times. The CDR3 bases are TGTGCCAGCGGTCTGACGGGGGGCGACAATGAGCAGTTCTTC. It yields the protein CASGLTGGDNEQFF. This chain connects TRBV7-8 to TRBJ2-1; D may be TRBD2 (7 bases). Germline V gene sequence: CDR1 SGHVS, CDR2 FQNEAQ. The CDR3 extends over 14 amino acids. V was trimmed by 8 bases and J by 5 bases, leaving 16 bases between them.

This chain uses TRBV4-3 with TRBJ2-3; no clear D. Germline values: CDR1 LGHNA, CDR2 YSLEER. Trimming took 0 bases from V and 9 from J, leaving 10 bases between them. CDR3 length: 13 amino acids. The CDR3 DNA sequence: TGCGCCAGCAGCCAAGATGGCGGCTCAACGCAGTATTTT. Encoded protein: CASSQDGGSTQYF.

The table lists this clonotype with a few counts. V is TRBV5-1 and J is TRBJ2-3, with 12 bases aligning to TRBD2. Germline V gives CDR1 SGHRS, CDR2 YFSETQ. This CDR3 has 17 amino acids. The trim removed 0 bases at V and 0 bases at J, leaving 2 bases unmatched. The CDR3 here is CASSLVTSGGSTDTQYF. The CDR3 nucleotides are TGCGCCAGCAGCTTGGTGACTAGCGGGGGCAGCACAGATACGCAGTATTTT.

The chain couples TRBV7-8 to TRBJ1-4, with D perhaps TRBD1 (5 bases). Trimming cost V 8 bases and J 7 bases, with 17 bases left between them. CDR1 and CDR2 (germline): SGHVS, FQNEAQ. CDR3 length equals 14 residues. The chain's CDR3 is CASATGGLGEKLFF. The CDR3 DNA reads as TGTGCCAGCGCGACCGGGGGGTTGGGTGAAAAACTGTTTTTT.

This clonotype has a handful of counts. This sequence joins TRBV4-2 and TRBJ2-1, with a weak D call TRBD1 (6 bases). Germline V gene lookup returns CDR1 LGHNA and CDR2 YNFKEQ. The CDR3 spans 14 residues. V lost 4 bases to trimming and J lost 5 bases, with 12 bases between them. The CDR3 sequence is CASSRGDTDNEQFF. The CDR3 bases are TGTGCCAGCAGCCGAGGGGACACCGACAATGAGCAGTTCTTC.

Only a few counts were recorded for this clonotype. The rearrangement links TRBV20-1 to TRBJ1-2, with a weak D call TRBD1 (5 bases). The CDR3 totals 14 residues. Germline V gene data show CDR1 as DFQATT and CDR2 as SNEGSKA (reference sequence). Trimming cost V 3 bases and J 4 bases, with 15 bases left between them. CDR3 sequence (DNA): TGCAGTGCTAGGGTGAGGTCAGGGTCCTATGGCTACACCTTC. Amino acids: CSARVRSGSYGYTF.

This clonotype has just a few counts. The rearrangement joins TRBV5-1 to TRBJ2-3; tentatively, D is TRBD1 (8 bases). CDR3 size: 16 residues. Per the germline V gene, CDR1 is SGHRS and CDR2 is YFSETQ. Trimming removed 4 bases at V and 6 bases at J, with 21 bases between. For the CDR3, the DNA is TGCGCCAGCAGCCCCGACAGGGGAGGGTTGATGGATACGCAGTATTTT. It translates to CASSPDRGGLMDTQYF.

This chain joins TRBV27 and TRBJ1-2, with D perhaps TRBD1 (5 bases). V shed 6 bases and J shed 8 bases, with 16 bases lying between them. CDR1 is MNHEY and CDR2 is SMNVEV in the germline V gene (reference sequence). This CDR3 contains 13 residues. CDR3 nucleotides: TGTGCCAGCAGACCGGGACGGGGAAGGGGCTACACCTTC. This sequence encodes CASRPGRGRGYTF.

The gene calls are TRBV7-8 and TRBJ2-2, with 8 bases lining up with TRBD1. J gave up 7 bases and V 5 bases, and 6 bases lay outside the gene matches. The CDR3 has 14 amino acids. Germline V gives CDR1 SGHVS, CDR2 FQNEAQ. CDR3 sequence reads: CASSHGTGRGELFF. For the CDR3, the DNA is TGTGCCAGCAGCCACGGGACAGGCCGCGGGGAGCTGTTTTTT. The full variable domain, completed using reference TRBV7-8 and TRBJ2-2, is GAGVSQSPRYKVAKRGQDVALRCDPISGHVSLFWYQQALGQGPEFLTYFQNEAQLDKSGLPSDRFFAERPEGSVSTLKIQRTQQEDSAVYLCASSHGTGRGELFFGEGSRLTVL.

The chain recombines TRBV20-1 with TRBJ2-2; D not certain. The CDR3 spans 12 residues. CDR1 is DFQATT and CDR2 is SNEGSKA in the germline V gene (reference sequence). V gave up 6 bases and J gave up 6 bases, with 11 bases separating them. This CDR3 reads CSAPEVPGELFF. CDR3 DNA sequence: TGCAGTGCCCCGGAAGTACCCGGGGAGCTGTTTTTT.

The table lists this clonotype with a few counts. The chain is built from TRBV6-5 and TRBJ1-2; 11 nucleotides match TRBD1. CDR1 is MNHEY and CDR2 is SVGAGI in the germline V gene. Trimming took 7 bases from V and 3 from J; bases not matched to a gene: 4. This CDR3 region has 14 residues. Written as DNA, the CDR3 is TGTGCCAGCACCAGGACAGGGGGCGACTATGGCTACACCTTC. It specifies CASTRTGGDYGYTF.

This chain connects TRBV10-3 to TRBJ1-2; 7 bases align to TRBD1. The CDR3 totals 13 residues. V was pared by 3 bases and J by 3 bases, with 1 base of the junction left unmatched. The V gene's germline CDR1 is ENHRY and CDR2 SYGVKD. CDR3 nucleotide sequence: TGTGCCATCAGTGATACAGGGGACTATGGCTACACCTTC. This sequence encodes CAISDTGDYGYTF.

In this sample, this clonotype turned up many times. The chain recombines TRBV10-3 with TRBJ2-3; TRBD2 aligns across 10 bases. The CDR3 totals 17 residues. Germline CDR1 is ENHRY and CDR2 is SYGVKD. The trim removed 6 bases at V and 0 bases at J, leaving 9 bases unmatched. As DNA, the CDR3 is TGTGCCATCAGCGAGGGACTAGCGTATACGAGCACAGATACGCAGTATTTT. Amino acids: CAISEGLAYTSTDTQYF.

The rearrangement uses TRBV12-3 or TRBV12-4 and TRBJ2-7; no clear D gene. V was clipped by 7 bases and J by 2 bases, with 15 bases between them. The CDR3 spans 14 residues. CDR3 in DNA: TGTGCCAGCAAAATCACCGGGCTAGCCTACGAGCAGTACTTC. Amino acids: CASKITGLAYEQYF.

The chain combines TRBV7-2 with TRBJ2-7, with 7 positions matching TRBD1. This CDR3 contains 14 residues. J was trimmed by 3 bases and V by 1 base; bases with no gene match: 3. CDR1 is SGHTA and CDR2 is FQGNSA in the germline V gene. For the CDR3, the DNA is TGTGCCAGCAGCTTAGGGACAGGCCACTACGAGCAGTACTTC. It translates to CASSLGTGHYEQYF.

The chain has TRBV6-6 and TRBJ2-7, with no clear D. CDR3 length: 13 amino acids. The germline CDR1 and CDR2 sequences are MNHNY and SVGAGI (reference sequence). Trimming left V 8 bases short and J 1 base short, with 12 bases between. The CDR3 is CASGRPRSYEQYF. For the CDR3, the DNA is TGTGCCAGCGGAAGACCCAGGTCCTACGAGCAGTACTTC.